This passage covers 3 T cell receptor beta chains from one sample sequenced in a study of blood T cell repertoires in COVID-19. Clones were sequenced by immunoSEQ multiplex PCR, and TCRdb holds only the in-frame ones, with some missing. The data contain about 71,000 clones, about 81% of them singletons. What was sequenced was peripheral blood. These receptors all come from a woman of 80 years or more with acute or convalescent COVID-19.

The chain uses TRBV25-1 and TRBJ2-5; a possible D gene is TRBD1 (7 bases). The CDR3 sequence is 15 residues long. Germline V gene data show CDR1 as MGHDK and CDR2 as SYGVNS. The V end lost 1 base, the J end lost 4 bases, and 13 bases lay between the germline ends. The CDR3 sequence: CASSECGTALETQYF. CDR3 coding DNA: TGTGCCAGCAGTGAATGCGGGACAGCGCTAGAGACCCAGTACTTC.

CDR3 sequence: CASSMTGYQPQHF. CDR3 nucleotides: TGTGCCAGTAGTATGACAGGCTATCAGCCCCAGCATTTT. The rearrangement uses TRBV19 and TRBJ1-5; the D gene is possibly TRBD1 (6 bases). Germline CDR1 LNHDA, CDR2 SQIVND (reference sequence). This CDR3 is 13 amino acids long. V was cut by 3 bases and J by 5 bases, with 8 bases left in between.

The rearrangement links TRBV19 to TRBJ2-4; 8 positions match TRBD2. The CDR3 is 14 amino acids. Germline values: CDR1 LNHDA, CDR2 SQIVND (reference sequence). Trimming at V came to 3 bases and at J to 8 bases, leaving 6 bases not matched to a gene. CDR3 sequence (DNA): TGTGCCAGTAGTATCGGACTAGCCGTTGACATTCAGTACTTC. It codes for CASSIGLAVDIQYF. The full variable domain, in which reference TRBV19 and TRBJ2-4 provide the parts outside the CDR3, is DGGITQSPKYLFRKEGQNVTLSCEQNLNHDAMYWYRQDPGQGLRLIYYSQIVNDFQKGDIAEGYSVSREKKESFPLTVTSAQKNPTAFYLCASSIGLAVDIQYFGAGTRLSVL.